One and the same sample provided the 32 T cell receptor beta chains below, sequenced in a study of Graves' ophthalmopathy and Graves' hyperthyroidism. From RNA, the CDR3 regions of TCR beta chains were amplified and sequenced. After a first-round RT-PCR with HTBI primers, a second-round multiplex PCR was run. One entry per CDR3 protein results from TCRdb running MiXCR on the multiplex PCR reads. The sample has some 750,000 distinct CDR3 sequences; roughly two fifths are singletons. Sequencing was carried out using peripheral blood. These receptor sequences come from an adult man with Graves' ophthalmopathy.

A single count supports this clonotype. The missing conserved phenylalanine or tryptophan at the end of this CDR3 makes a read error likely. The CDR3 reads CASRPGARANVLTL. The CDR3 DNA reads TGTGCCAGCAGGCCTGGGGCCCGGGCCAACGTCCTGACTTTG. The rearrangement links TRBV25-1 to TRBJ2-6; tentatively, D is TRBD1 (5 bases). The V gene's germline CDR1 is MGHDK and CDR2 SYGVNS. The CDR3 contains 14 residues. Trimming cost V 6 bases and J 5 bases, with 11 bases left between them.

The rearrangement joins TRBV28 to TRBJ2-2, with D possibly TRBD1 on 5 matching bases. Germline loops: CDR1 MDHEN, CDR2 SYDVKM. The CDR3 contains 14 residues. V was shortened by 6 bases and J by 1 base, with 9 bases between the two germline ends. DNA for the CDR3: TGTGCCAGCAGCCCGACAGAGAACACCGGGGAGCTGTTTTTT. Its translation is CASSPTENTGELFF.

CDR3 bases: TGTGCCAGTACTAAATTCGCCGGGACAGGGAGCGCCGGGGAGCTGTTTTTT. Its protein is CASTKFAGTGSAGELFF. V and J are TRBV19 and TRBJ2-2; 9 bases agree with TRBD1. After removal of 7 bases from V and 6 bases from J, the junction contained 15 bases not matched to a gene. Germline-derived CDR1 and CDR2 are LNHDA and SQIVND (reference sequence). The CDR3 spans 17 residues.

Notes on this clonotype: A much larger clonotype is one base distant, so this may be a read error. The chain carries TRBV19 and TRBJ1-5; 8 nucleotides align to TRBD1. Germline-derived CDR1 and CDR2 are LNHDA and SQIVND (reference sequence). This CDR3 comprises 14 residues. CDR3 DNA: TGTGCCAGTAGTATTCGGACAGGGAATCGGCCCCAGCATTTT. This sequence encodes CASSIRTGNRPQHF.

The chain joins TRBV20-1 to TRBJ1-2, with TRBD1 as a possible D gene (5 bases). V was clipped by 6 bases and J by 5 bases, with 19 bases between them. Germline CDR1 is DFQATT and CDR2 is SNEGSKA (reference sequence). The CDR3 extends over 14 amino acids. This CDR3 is CSAHRDGVGYGYTF. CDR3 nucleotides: TGCAGTGCGCACCGGGACGGGGTTGGGTATGGCTACACCTTC.

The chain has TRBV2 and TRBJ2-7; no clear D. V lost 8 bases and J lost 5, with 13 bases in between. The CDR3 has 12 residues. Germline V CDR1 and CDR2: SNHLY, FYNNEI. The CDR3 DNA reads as TGTGCCAGCTCACCCGGTTGGGACGAGCAGTACTTC. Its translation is CASSPGWDEQYF.

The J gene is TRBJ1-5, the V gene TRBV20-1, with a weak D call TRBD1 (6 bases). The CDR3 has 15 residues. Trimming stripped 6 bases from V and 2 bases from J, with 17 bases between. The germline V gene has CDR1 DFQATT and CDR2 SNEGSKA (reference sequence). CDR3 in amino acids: CSATSGTKGNQPQHF. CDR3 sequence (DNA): TGCAGTGCAACATCCGGGACAAAAGGCAATCAGCCCCAGCATTTT.

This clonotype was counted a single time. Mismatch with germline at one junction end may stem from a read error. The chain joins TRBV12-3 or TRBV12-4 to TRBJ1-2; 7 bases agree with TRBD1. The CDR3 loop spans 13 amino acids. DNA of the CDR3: TGTGCCGGCAGTTTTGGACAGGCCGAGGGCTACACCTTC. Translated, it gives CAGSFGQAEGYTF.

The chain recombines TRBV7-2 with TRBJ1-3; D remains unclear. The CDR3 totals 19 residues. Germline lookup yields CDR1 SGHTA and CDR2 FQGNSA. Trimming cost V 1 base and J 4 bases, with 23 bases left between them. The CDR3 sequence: CASSLGTRRLSARGNTIYF. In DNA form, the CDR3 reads TGTGCCAGCAGCTTAGGAACCCGAAGACTCTCTGCGAGGGGAAACACCATATATTTT.

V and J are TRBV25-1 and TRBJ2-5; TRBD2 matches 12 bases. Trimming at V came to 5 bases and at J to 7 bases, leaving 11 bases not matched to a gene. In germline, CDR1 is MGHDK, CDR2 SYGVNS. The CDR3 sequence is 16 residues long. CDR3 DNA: TGTGCCAGCAGTCACCCGGGACTAGCGGGCGCAGGGACCCAGTACTTC. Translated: CASSHPGLAGAGTQYF.

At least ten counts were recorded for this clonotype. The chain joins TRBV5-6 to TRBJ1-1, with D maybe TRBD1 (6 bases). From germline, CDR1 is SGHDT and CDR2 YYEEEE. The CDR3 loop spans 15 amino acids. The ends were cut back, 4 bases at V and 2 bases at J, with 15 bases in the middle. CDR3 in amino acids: CASSLPQGFNTEAFF. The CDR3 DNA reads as TGTGCCAGCAGCCTTCCACAGGGTTTCAACACTGAAGCTTTCTTT.

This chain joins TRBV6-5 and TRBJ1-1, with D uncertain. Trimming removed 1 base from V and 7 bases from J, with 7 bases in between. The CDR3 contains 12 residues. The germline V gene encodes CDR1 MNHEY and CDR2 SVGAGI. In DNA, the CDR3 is TGTGCCAGCAGTTACTATAACGGTGAAGCTTTCTTT. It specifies CASSYYNGEAFF.

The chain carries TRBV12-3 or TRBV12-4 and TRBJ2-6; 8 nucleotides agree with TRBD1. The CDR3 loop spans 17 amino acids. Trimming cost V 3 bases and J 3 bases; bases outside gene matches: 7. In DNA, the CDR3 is TGTGCCAGCAGTTTGAGGCAGGGGGCGCTTGGGGCCAACGTCCTGACTTTC. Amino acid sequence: CASSLRQGALGANVLTF.

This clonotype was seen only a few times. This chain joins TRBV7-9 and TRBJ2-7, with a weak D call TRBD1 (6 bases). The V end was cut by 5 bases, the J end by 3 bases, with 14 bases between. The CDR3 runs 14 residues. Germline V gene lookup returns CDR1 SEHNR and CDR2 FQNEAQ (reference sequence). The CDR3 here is CASSPKTGLYEQYF. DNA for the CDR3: TGTGCCAGCAGCCCTAAGACAGGACTCTACGAGCAGTACTTC.

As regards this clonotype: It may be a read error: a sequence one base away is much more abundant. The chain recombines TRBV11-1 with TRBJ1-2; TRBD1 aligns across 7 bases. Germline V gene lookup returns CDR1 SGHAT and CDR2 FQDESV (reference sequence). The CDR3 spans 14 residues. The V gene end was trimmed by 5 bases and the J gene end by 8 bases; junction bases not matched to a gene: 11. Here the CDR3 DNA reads TGTGCCAGCAGCAGTGGTGACAGGGTGGAAGGCTACACCTTC. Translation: CASSSGDRVEGYTF.

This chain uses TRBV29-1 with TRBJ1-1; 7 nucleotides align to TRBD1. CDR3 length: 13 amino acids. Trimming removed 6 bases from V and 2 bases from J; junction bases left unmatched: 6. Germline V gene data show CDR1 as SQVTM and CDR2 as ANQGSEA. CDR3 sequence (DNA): TGCAGCGTCGCCGACAGGGTCAACACTGAAGCTTTCTTT. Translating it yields CSVADRVNTEAFF.

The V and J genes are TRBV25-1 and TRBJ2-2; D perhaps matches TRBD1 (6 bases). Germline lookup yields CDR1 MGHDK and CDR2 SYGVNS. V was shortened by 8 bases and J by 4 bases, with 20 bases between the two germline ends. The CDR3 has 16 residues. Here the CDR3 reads CASLFSSGAITGELFF. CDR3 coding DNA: TGTGCCAGCCTGTTTAGTTCAGGGGCGATCACCGGGGAGCTGTTTTTT.

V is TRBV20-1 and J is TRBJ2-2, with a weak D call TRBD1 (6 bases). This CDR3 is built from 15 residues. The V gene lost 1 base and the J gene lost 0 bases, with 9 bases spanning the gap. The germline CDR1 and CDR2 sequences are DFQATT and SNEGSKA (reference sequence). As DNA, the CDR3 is TGCAGTGCTAGAGCGGACAGACCGAACACCGGGGAGCTGTTTTTT. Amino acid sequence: CSARADRPNTGELFF.

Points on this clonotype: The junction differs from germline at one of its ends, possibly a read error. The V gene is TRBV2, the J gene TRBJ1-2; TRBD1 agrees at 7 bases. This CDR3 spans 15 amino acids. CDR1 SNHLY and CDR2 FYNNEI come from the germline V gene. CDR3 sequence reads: CAGRMDRSGNYGYTF. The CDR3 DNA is TGTGCCGGCAGGATGGACAGGTCCGGGAACTATGGCTACACCTTC. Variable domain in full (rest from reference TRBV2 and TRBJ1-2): EPEVTQTPSHQVTQMGQEVILRCVPISNHLYFYWYRQILGQKVEFLVSFYNNEISEKSEIFDDQFSVERPDGSNFTLKIRSTKLEDSAMYFCAGRMDRSGNYGYTFGSGTRLTVV.

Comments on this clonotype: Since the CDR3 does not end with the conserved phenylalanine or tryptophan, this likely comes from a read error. The CDR3 DNA is TGCAGTGCTACCCGGGACAGACTAGATCAAGAGACCCAGTACGTC. Its protein product is CSATRDRLDQETQYV. V is TRBV20-1 and J is TRBJ2-5; TRBD1 is a possible D gene (7 bases). The length of the CDR3 is 15 residues. V lost 4 bases to trimming and J lost 2 bases, with 17 bases between them. Per germline, CDR1 DFQATT and CDR2 SNEGSKA (reference sequence).

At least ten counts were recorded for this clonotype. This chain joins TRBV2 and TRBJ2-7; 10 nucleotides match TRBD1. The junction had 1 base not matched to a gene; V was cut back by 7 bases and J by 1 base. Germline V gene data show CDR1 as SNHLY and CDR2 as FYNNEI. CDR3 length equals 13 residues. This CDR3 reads CASMGQGSYEQYF. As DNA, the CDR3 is TGTGCCAGCATGGGACAGGGGTCCTACGAGCAGTACTTC.

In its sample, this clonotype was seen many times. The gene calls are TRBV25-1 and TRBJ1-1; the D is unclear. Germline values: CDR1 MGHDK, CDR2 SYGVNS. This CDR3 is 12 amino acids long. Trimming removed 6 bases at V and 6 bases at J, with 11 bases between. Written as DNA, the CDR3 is TGTGCCAGCAGCCGGGTGGGCGCTGAAGCTTTCTTT. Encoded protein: CASSRVGAEAFF. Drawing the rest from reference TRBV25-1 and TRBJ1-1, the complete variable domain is EADIYQTPRYLVIGTGKKITLECSQTMGHDKMYWYQQDPGMELHLIHYSYGVNSTEKGDLSSESTVSRIRTEHFPLTLESARPSHTSQYLCASSRVGAEAFFGQGTRLTVV.

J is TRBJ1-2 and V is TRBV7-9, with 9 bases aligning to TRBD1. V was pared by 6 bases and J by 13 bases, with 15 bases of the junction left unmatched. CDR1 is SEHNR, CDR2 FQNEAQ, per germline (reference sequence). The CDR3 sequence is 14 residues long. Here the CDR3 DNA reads TGTGCCAGCAGTTCCACCGGGACAGGGTTGTGGTTCACCTTC. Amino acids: CASSSTGTGLWFTF.

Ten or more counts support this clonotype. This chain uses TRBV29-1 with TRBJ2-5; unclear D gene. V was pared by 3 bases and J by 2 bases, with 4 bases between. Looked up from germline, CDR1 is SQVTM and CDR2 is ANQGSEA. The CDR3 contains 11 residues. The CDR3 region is CSVEGQETQYF. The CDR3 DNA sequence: TGCAGCGTTGAGGGGCAAGAGACCCAGTACTTC.

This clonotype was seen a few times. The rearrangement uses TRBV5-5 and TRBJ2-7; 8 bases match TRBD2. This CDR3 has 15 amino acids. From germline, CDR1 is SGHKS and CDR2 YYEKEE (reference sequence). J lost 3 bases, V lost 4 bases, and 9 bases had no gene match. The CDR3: CASSPGGGLNYEQYF. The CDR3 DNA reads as TGTGCCAGCAGCCCCGGGGGGGGGCTTAACTACGAGCAGTACTTC.

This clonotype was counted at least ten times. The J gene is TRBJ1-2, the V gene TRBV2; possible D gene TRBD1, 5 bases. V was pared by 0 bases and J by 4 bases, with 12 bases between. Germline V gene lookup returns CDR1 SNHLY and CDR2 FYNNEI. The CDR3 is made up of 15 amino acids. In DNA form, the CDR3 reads TGTGCCAGCAGTGAAGCTAAAGGGACGGTCTATGGCTACACCTTC. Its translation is CASSEAKGTVYGYTF.

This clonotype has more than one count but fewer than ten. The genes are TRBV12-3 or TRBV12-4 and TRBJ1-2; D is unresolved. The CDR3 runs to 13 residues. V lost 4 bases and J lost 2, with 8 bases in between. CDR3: CASSSDVNYGYTF. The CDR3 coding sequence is TGTGCCAGCAGTTCGGACGTCAACTATGGCTACACCTTC.

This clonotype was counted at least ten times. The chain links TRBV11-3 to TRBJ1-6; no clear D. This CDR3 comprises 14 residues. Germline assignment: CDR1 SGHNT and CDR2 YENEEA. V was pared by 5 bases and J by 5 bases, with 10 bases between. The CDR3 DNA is TGTGCCAGCAGCCGATCAGGAAATAATTCACCCCTCCACTTT. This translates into CASSRSGNNSPLHF.

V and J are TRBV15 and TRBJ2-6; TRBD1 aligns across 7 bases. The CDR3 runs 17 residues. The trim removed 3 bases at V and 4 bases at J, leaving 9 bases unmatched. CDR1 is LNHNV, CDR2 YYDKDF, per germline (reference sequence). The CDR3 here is CATSRVTGDTGANVLTF. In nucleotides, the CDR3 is TGTGCCACCAGCAGGGTAACAGGGGACACCGGGGCCAACGTCCTGACTTTC.

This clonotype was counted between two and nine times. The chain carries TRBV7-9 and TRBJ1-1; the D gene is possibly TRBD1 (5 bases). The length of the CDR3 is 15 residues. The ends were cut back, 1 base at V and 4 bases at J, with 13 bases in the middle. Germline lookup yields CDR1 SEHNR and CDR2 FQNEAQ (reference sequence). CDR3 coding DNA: TGTGCCAGCAGCTTAGGACAGTCCATGAGCACTGAAGCTTTCTTT. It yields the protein CASSLGQSMSTEAFF.

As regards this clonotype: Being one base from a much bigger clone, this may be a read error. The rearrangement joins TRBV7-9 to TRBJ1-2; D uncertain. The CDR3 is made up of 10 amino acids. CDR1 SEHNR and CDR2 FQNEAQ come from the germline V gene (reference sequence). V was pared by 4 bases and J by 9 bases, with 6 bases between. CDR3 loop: CASSSPSYTF. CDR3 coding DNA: TGTGCCAGCAGCTCCCCCAGCTACACCTTC.

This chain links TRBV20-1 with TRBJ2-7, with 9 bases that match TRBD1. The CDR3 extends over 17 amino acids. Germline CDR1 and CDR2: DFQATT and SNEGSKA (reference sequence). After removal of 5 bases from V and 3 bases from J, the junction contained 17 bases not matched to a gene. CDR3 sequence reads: CSAERQGVGGALYEQYF. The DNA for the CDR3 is TGCAGTGCTGAAAGACAGGGGGTCGGCGGGGCCCTCTACGAGCAGTACTTC.